Below, 9 T cell receptor beta chains from the same sample are listed, as sequenced in a study of cytotoxic CD8 clonotypes in ibrutinib-treated CLL. The data were produced by immunoSEQ multiplex PCR, yet TCRdb's version contains in-frame clones alone and is incomplete. The sample has approximately 100,000 clones; 55% to 75% are singletons. Sequenced here: PBMCs, sampled after 24 months of ibrutinib treatment. These receptors all come from a human donor with chronic lymphocytic leukemia.

This chain connects TRBV5-1 to TRBJ1-3, with 9 bases lining up with TRBD1. The CDR3 sequence is 16 residues long. CDR1 and CDR2 (germline): SGHRS, YFSETQ. Losses at the gene ends were 4 bases for V and 2 bases for J; bases not matched to a gene: 7. DNA of the CDR3: TGCGCCAGCAGCCCGGGACAGGGAGTAACTGGAAACACCATATATTTT. Amino acids: CASSPGQGVTGNTIYF.

The chain employs TRBV5-5 and TRBJ1-2; D is uncertain. Trimming removed 0 bases at V and 8 bases at J, with 11 bases between. This CDR3 has 13 amino acids. Germline CDR1 SGHKS, CDR2 YYEKEE (reference sequence). CDR3 bases: TGTGCCAGCAGCTTGGGGGCTCTCTCAGGCTACACCTTC. Translated, it gives CASSLGALSGYTF.

The rearrangement links TRBV6-1 to TRBJ2-7, with D maybe TRBD1 (6 bases). Trimming shortened V by 8 bases and J by 1 base, and 12 bases separated the two germline ends. Germline V gives CDR1 MNHNS, CDR2 SASEGT. The CDR3 extends over 13 amino acids. The CDR3 nucleotides are TGTGCCAGCCCGGACAGTACTTCCTACGAGCAGTACTTC. Amino acids: CASPDSTSYEQYF.

The rearrangement links TRBV11-1 to TRBJ2-3; 11 nucleotides agree with TRBD1. With 5 bases clipped from V and 3 bases from J, the junction kept 10 bases outside the gene matches. Germline values: CDR1 SGHAT, CDR2 FQDESV (reference sequence). The CDR3 runs 17 residues. DNA of the CDR3: TGTGCCAGCAGCCCAGCCGGGACAGGGGGTAGGACAGATACGCAGTATTTT. This sequence encodes CASSPAGTGGRTDTQYF.

The rearrangement joins TRBV6-5 to TRBJ2-1; D gene ambiguous. Between the trimmed V and J ends, which lost 2 bases and 6 bases, there was a span of 14 bases. The germline V gene encodes CDR1 MNHEY and CDR2 SVGAGI. CDR3 length equals 15 residues. The CDR3 nucleotides read TGTGCCAGCAGTTACGCGACGATTAGGTCCAATGAGCAGTTCTTC. This encodes CASSYATIRSNEQFF.

This clone has only one observation. V and J are TRBV19 and TRBJ1-5; 9 nucleotides align to TRBD1. From germline, CDR1 is LNHDA and CDR2 SQIVND (reference sequence). This CDR3 comprises 14 residues. V dropped 5 bases and J dropped 2; count of bases not matched to a gene: 1. In nucleotides, the CDR3 is TGTGCCAGTAGTTGGACAGGGGGCAATCAGCCCCAGCATTTT. It codes for CASSWTGGNQPQHF.

The chain uses TRBV6-5 and TRBJ1-3, with D tentatively TRBD1 (5 bases). Looked up from germline, CDR1 is MNHEY and CDR2 is SVGAGI. Trimming pared 6 bases from V and 4 bases from J, leaving 13 bases between. The length of the CDR3 is 14 residues. This CDR3 reads CASSRGRGGNTIYF. In DNA form, the CDR3 reads TGTGCCAGCAGCCGTGGTCGGGGCGGAAACACCATATATTTT.

The J gene is TRBJ2-3, the V gene TRBV6-5, with 11 bases fitting TRBD1. This CDR3 spans 15 amino acids. The ends lost 6 bases at V and 4 bases at J; junction bases unmatched: 6. CDR1 and CDR2 (germline): MNHEY, SVGAGI. The CDR3 coding sequence is TGTGCCAGCAGCGAACTGGGACAGGGGGCAGATACGCAGTATTTT. Its translation is CASSELGQGADTQYF.

V gene TRBV15 combines with J gene TRBJ2-3; a weak D match, TRBD1 (6 bases). V dropped 5 bases and J dropped 5 bases, with 14 bases sitting between them. The CDR3 length is 14 residues. CDR1 LNHNV and CDR2 YYDKDF come from the germline V gene (reference sequence). The CDR3 sequence is CATSSPGDEDTQYF. CDR3 in DNA: TGTGCCACCAGCTCTCCAGGGGATGAAGATACGCAGTATTTT.